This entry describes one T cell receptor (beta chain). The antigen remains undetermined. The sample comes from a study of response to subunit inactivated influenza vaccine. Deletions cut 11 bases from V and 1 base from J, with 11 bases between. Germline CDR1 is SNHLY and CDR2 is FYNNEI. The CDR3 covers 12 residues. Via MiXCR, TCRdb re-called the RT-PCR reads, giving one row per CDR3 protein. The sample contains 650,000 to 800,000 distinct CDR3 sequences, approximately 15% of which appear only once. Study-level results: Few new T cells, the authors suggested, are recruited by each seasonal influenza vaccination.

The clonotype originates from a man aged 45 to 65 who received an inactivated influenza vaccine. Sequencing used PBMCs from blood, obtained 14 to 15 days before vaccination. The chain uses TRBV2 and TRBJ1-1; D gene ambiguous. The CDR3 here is CAGGQQNTEAFF. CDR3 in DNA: TGTGCCGGAGGGCAACAGAACACTGAAGCTTTCTTT.